Listed below are T cell receptor beta chains from one sample, sequenced in a study of cytomegalovirus exposure and HLA in healthy donors. Sequenced by immunoSEQ multiplex PCR; TCRdb stores in-frame clones only, minus some. The sample holds 150,000 to 180,000 clones; approximately 80% are singletons and the top ten take roughly 13%. The source material was PBMCs. These receptors were collected from a man younger than 40 in good health and CMV-seropositive. Each CDR3 is given with its conserved first and last residue. The D gene is left open where the match is weak. Expanded clones are given a class, and other clones once, few, many or no size at all.

clone_size j_call v_call d_call cdr3_nt cdr3_aa
NA TRBJ2-1 TRBV7-2 NA TGTGCCAGCAGGGCGGGACCAAGCTCCTACAATGAGCAGTTCTTC CASRAGPSSYNEQFF
NA TRBJ1-5 TRBV27 NA TGTGCCAGCAGTTTACCAGCGGGGCCCCAGCATTTT CASSLPAGPQHF
NA TRBJ2-7 TRBV7-9 TRBD2 TGTGCCAGCAGCATTACCTCGGGACTAGCGCCTTCCTACGAGCAGTACTTC CASSITSGLAPSYEQYF
NA TRBJ2-2 TRBV7-3 TRBD1 TGTGCCAGCAGCTTCCAGGGGGTGGCGGACACCGGGGAGCTGTTTTTT CASSFQGVADTGELFF
few TRBJ1-3 TRBV28 NA TGTGCCAGCAGTCTGACCCTTGACAGTTTCTCTGGAAACACCATATATTTT CASSLTLDSFSGNTIYF
NA TRBJ2-7 TRBV7-6 NA TGTGCCAGCAGCTCACGACTCGGCTACGAGCAGTACTTC CASSSRLGYEQYF
NA TRBJ2-7 TRBV6-6 NA TGTGCCAGCAGTACGAACTCCAGGGTACGTGAGCAGTACTTC CASSTNSRVREQYF
NA TRBJ2-3 TRBV5-1 NA TGCGCCAGCAGCTCGGTCAGCGGTACCGGCACAGATACGCAGTATTTT CASSSVSGTGTDTQYF
NA TRBJ2-7 TRBV14 NA TGTGCCAGCAGCAAGTCCCTGATGAGCTCCGAGCAGTACTTC CASSKSLMSSEQYF
NA TRBJ2-4 TRBV28 NA TGTGCCAGCAGTTTCCCAAACCCGGGAGACATTCAGTACTTC CASSFPNPGDIQYF
NA TRBJ2-7 TRBV6-6 TRBD2 TGTGCCAGCAGTCCTCCGGGGGGGGGAGGATCCTACGAGCAGTACTTC CASSPPGGGGSYEQYF
NA TRBJ2-1 TRBV28 NA TGTGCCAGCAGGTCACAGGGATACAATGAGCAGTTCTTC CASRSQGYNEQFF
once TRBJ2-2 TRBV2 NA TGTGCCAGCAGCTACAGTGGCAGGGAGCTGTTTTTT CASSYSGRELFF
NA TRBJ2-1 TRBV2 TRBD2 TGTGCCAGCAGTGAAGTTACTAGCGGGAGACGTTTGGATGAGCAGTTCTTC CASSEVTSGRRLDEQFF
few TRBJ1-4 TRBV27 NA TGTGCCAGCAGACCCACAGGGCGTAATGAAAAACTGTTTTTT CASRPTGRNEKLFF
NA TRBJ1-4 TRBV7-9 NA TGTGCCAGCAGCTTAGTCGGGCAGGGCCAAGAAAAACTGTTTTTT CASSLVGQGQEKLFF
NA TRBJ1-1 TRBV11-3 NA TGTGCCAGCAGCTTAGAGAGTAACACTGAAGCTTTCTTT CASSLESNTEAFF
NA TRBJ2-7 TRBV5-5 TRBD1 TGTGCCAGCAGCCACTCCGGGACAGGGAGGTACGGGCAGTACTTC CASSHSGTGRYGQYF
once TRBJ2-7 TRBV12-5 NA TGTGCTAGTGGTTTGGCTAGGGGCGGACGTTCTCAGGAGCAGTACTTC CASGLARGGRSQEQYF
NA TRBJ2-7 TRBV7-9 NA TGTGCCAGCAGCCTAAAGGGCGGGACAGAGTACGAGCAGTACTTC CASSLKGGTEYEQYF
NA TRBJ2-7 TRBV6-1 TRBD1 TGTGCCAGCAGTGAAGGGGACAGGGAAACCTACGAGCAGTACTTC CASSEGDRETYEQYF
NA TRBJ2-7 TRBV19 TRBD1 TGTGCCAGTACCAAGGGACAGGGCTTCTCCTACGAGCAGTACTTC CASTKGQGFSYEQYF
NA TRBJ2-5 TRBV15 TRBD2 TGTGCCACCAGCAGAGATTATGCCCCGGGTAGCGGGAATCGAGAGACCCAGTACTTC CATSRDYAPGSGNRETQYF
once TRBJ2-5 TRBV6-5 NA TGTGCCAGCAGTTATAGTTCTGGAGGGTACCAAGAGACCCAGTACTTC CASSYSSGGYQETQYF
NA TRBJ1-5 TRBV18 NA TGTGCCAGCTCAAAGGGGGACGGGGGCAATCAGCCCCAGCATTTT CASSKGDGGNQPQHF
NA TRBJ2-3 TRBV4-1 TRBD2 TGCGCCAGCAGCCAAGAAATTAGCGGGAGCAATACGCAGTATTTT CASSQEISGSNTQYF
once TRBJ2-6 TRBV2 NA TGTGCCAGCCAGGTCTCTGGGGCCAACGTCCTGACTTTC CASQVSGANVLTF
NA TRBJ2-1 TRBV5-1 TRBD2 TGCGCCAGCAGCGTTACTAGCGGGGGTTACAATGAGCAGTTCTTC CASSVTSGGYNEQFF
once TRBJ1-5 TRBV18 NA TGTGCCAGCTCTCACGATATACAGGAGACTAGCAATCAGCCCCAGCATTTT CASSHDIQETSNQPQHF
NA TRBJ2-2 TRBV12-5 TRBD2 TGTGCTAGTGGCGGGGGGGGGCCGAACACCGGGGAGCTGTTTTTT CASGGGGPNTGELFF
NA TRBJ1-2 TRBV5-1 NA TGCGCCAGCAGCTTGGTAGTCACAGGAGCTAACTATGGCTACACCTTC CASSLVVTGANYGYTF
NA TRBJ1-1 TRBV9 TRBD1 TGTGCCAGCAGCGTAGATGGGACAGGGGGCACTGAAGCTTTCTTT CASSVDGTGGTEAFF
NA TRBJ2-5 TRBV11-3 NA TGTGCCAGCAGCTTAGGCCAGGACAAAGAGACCCAGTACTTC CASSLGQDKETQYF
NA TRBJ2-1 TRBV6-5 NA TGTGCCAGCAGTTACGAGGGACATCCATACAATGAGCAGTTCTTC CASSYEGHPYNEQFF
NA TRBJ2-7 TRBV27 TRBD1 TGTGCCAGCAGTTTTAGCCAGGGGGCATCCTACGAGCAGTACTTC CASSFSQGASYEQYF
NA TRBJ1-2 TRBV7-2 NA TGTGCCAGCAGCTTAGGGCGGGGAGGCTACACCTTC CASSLGRGGYTF
NA TRBJ1-6 TRBV28 NA TGTGCCAGCATCTCGGGGGATTCACCCCTCCACTTT CASISGDSPLHF
NA TRBJ1-5 TRBV28 TRBD1 TGTGCCAGCAGTGGATCTGGACAGGGATTCGGCAATCAGCCCCAGCATTTT CASSGSGQGFGNQPQHF
once TRBJ1-3 TRBV9 NA TGTGCCAGCAGGGAAGACAGCTCTGGAAACACCATATATTTT CASREDSSGNTIYF
NA TRBJ1-1 TRBV28 TRBD1 TGTGCCAGCAGCGGACAGGGGCTAACTGAAGCTTTCTTT CASSGQGLTEAFF
NA TRBJ2-7 TRBV9 TRBD2 TGTGCCAGCAGCGTAGATCCGGGACTAGCGGGAGACGAGCAGTACTTC CASSVDPGLAGDEQYF
NA TRBJ1-3 TRBV18 NA TGTGCCAGCTCACCACGTCTGAGGCGGGAGTCTGGAAACACCATATATTTT CASSPRLRRESGNTIYF
few TRBJ2-5 TRBV5-4 NA TGTGCCAGCAGCTCTTTGTACTTC CASSSLYF
NA TRBJ2-2 TRBV7-3 NA TGTGCCAGCAGCTTAGAGCCCGGGGAGCTGTTTTTT CASSLEPGELFF
NA TRBJ2-7 TRBV5-1 TRBD1 TGCGCCAGCAGCTCCCAACCGGGACAGCCCTCCTACGAGCAGTACTTC CASSSQPGQPSYEQYF
once TRBJ1-5 TRBV19 TRBD1 TGTGCCAGTGACAGGGGCCGGGCAATGGGCAATCAGCCCCAGCATTTT CASDRGRAMGNQPQHF
once TRBJ1-5 TRBV5-5 NA TGTGCCAGCAGTGGGCGCGTCGGGGACAATCAGCCCCAGCATTTT CASSGRVGDNQPQHF
NA TRBJ2-5 TRBV5-1 TRBD1 TGCGCCAGCAGCTCACAGGGGCCACGACAAGAGACCCAGTACTTC CASSSQGPRQETQYF
few TRBJ2-1 TRBV29-1 NA TGCAGCGTTGCGCCCGACAGATACAATGAGCAGTTCTTC CSVAPDRYNEQFF
NA TRBJ1-2 TRBV4-2 NA TGTGCCAGCAGCCAAGCCCTTGGCGAGGGAACTAACTATGGCTACACCTTC CASSQALGEGTNYGYTF
NA TRBJ2-1 TRBV4-1 TRBD1 TGCGCCAGCAGCCCCATAGACAGGGGGCGAAACAATGAGCAGTTCTTC CASSPIDRGRNNEQFF
NA TRBJ1-5 TRBV5-5 TRBD1 TGTGCCAGCAGCTTGGAGGTGACAGGGCCTCATCAGCCCCAGCATTTT CASSLEVTGPHQPQHF
NA TRBJ2-1 TRBV11-2 TRBD2 TGTGCCAGCAGCTCCACTAGCGGGAGGTCCTACAATGAGCAGTTCTTC CASSSTSGRSYNEQFF
NA TRBJ1-1 TRBV29-1 NA TGCAGCGTTGAGCGGCAGCAGAACACTGAAGCTTTCTTT CSVERQQNTEAFF